Following are 3 T cell receptor beta chains from one sample sequenced in a study of cytomegalovirus exposure and HLA in healthy donors. The primer mix had 60 Vbeta and 13 Jbeta primers. Profiling relied on immunoSEQ multiplex PCR, and the TCRdb table lists in-frame clones only, not all of them. Of fewer than 250,000 clones listed, roughly four fifths are singletons. Sequenced input: PBMCs. Receptors were obtained from a woman between 50 and 59 years old in good health and CMV-seropositive.

The chain uses TRBV30 and TRBJ1-3; TRBD1 agrees at 7 bases. With V trimmed by 5 bases and J by 3 bases, 4 bases remained unmatched. The germline gives CDR1 GTSNPN, CDR2 SVGIG (reference sequence). This CDR3 has 13 amino acids. DNA of the CDR3: TGTGCCTGGGACAGGGTTAGTGGAAACACCATATATTTT. It yields the protein CAWDRVSGNTIYF.

This chain joins TRBV9 and TRBJ1-4, with 10 bases lining up with TRBD1. V shed 4 bases, J shed 7 bases, and the junction held 4 bases outside the gene matches. This CDR3 comprises 14 residues. The germline V gene encodes CDR1 SGDLS and CDR2 YYNGEE. The CDR3 loop reads CASSLGTGAEKLFF. The CDR3, as DNA: TGTGCCAGCAGCCTCGGGACAGGGGCTGAAAAACTGTTTTTT.

V gene TRBV30 combines with J gene TRBJ1-5; maybe TRBD1 (5 bases). V shed 3 bases and J shed 8 bases, with 11 bases lying between them. This CDR3 contains 12 residues. Germline values: CDR1 GTSNPN, CDR2 SVGIG (reference sequence). The CDR3 DNA is TGTGCCTGGAGGTCCCCGGGGGAGCCCCAGCATTTT. It encodes CAWRSPGEPQHF.